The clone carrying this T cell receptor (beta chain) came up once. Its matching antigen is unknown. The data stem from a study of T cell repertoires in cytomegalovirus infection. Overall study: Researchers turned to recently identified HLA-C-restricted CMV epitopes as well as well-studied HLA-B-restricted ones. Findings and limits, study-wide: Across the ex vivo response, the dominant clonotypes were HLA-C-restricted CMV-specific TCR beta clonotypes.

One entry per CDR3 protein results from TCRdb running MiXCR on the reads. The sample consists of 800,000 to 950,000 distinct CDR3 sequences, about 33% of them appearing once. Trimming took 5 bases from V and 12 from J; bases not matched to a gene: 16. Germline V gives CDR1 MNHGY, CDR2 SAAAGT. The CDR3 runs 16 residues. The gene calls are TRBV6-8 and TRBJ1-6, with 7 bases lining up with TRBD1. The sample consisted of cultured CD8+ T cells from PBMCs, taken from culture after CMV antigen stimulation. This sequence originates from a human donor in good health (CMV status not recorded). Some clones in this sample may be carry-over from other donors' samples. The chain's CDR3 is CASSDGVDREELPLHF. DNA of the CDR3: TGTGCCAGCAGTGACGGGGTCGACAGGGAAGAATTACCCCTCCACTTT.